The following is a TCR beta chain sequence with its context. Its antigen is as yet unknown. This entry is derived from a study of T cells in Graves' hyperthyroidism and ophthalmopathy. Study results and caveats: Patients with ophthalmopathy were separated from those with stable hyperthyroidism by a 13 V-J model. Most thyroid clonotypes expanded above 0.001 were also detected in blood.

Exclusion followed for patients with uncontrolled infection, other autoimmune disease, pregnancy or lactation. This CDR3 spans 17 amino acids. The V gene end was trimmed by 2 bases and the J gene end by 0 bases; junction bases not matched to a gene: 7. From germline, CDR1 is SGHVS and CDR2 FNYEAQ. TCR beta CDR3 sequences were amplified from RNA transcripts. Using the HTBI primer set, a first-round RT-PCR was run on the TCR CDR3. Each CDR3 protein gets one entry after TCRdb re-called the multiplex PCR reads with MiXCR. The sample includes hundreds of thousands of distinct CDR3 sequences, 45% seen only once; the top ten take less than 9.5%.

The TCR was taken from an adult man with Graves' disease, either hyperthyroidism or ophthalmopathy (not recorded which). This chain connects TRBV7-6 to TRBJ1-5; 7 positions match TRBD1. The specimen sequenced was peripheral blood or thyroid tissue (not recorded which). CDR3 sequence reads: CASSLYQGGNSNQPQHF. The DNA of the CDR3 is TGTGCCAGCAGCTTATACCAGGGGGGGAATAGCAATCAGCCCCAGCATTTT.